These 20 T cell receptor beta chains originate from one sample sequenced in a study of blood T cells in healthy people across ages. Alongside a J-beta primer mix, a sample-barcoded 5' primer served in a second PCR lasting roughly 6 to 11 cycles. TCRdb re-derived calls from the 5' RACE reads in MiXCR, one entry per CDR3 protein. The table lists 800,000 or so distinct CDR3 sequences, 60% to 80% of them singletons. The sequencing sample was made of blood. The source is a man younger than 40 in good health.

This chain uses TRBV4-2 with TRBJ2-1; D gene uncertain. The closer fit of TRBJ2-7 to the DNA end suggests the J call may be wrong. The germline CDR1 and CDR2 sequences are LGHNA and YNFKEQ. The CDR3 runs to 13 residues. The CDR3 DNA reads as TGTGCCAGCAGCCAAGAAATGACGGGTGAGCAGTACTTC. It encodes CASSQEMTGEQYF.

The sample holds one count of this clonotype. V and J are TRBV12-3 or TRBV12-4 and TRBJ1-1; weak D call: TRBD1 (6 bases). Trimming cost V 1 base and J 4 bases, with 10 bases left between them. This CDR3 spans 14 amino acids. The CDR3: CASSLVARGTEAFF. The CDR3 nucleotides are TGTGCCAGCAGTTTAGTGGCCAGGGGCACTGAAGCTTTCTTT.

This clonotype was detected once. The V and J genes are TRBV25-1 and TRBJ2-1, with a tentative D call TRBD2 (5 bases). The germline CDR1 and CDR2 sequences are MGHDK and SYGVNS. This CDR3 contains 14 residues. Trimming stripped 6 bases from V and 7 bases from J, with 16 bases between. Here the CDR3 reads CASSARVSGNEQFF. As DNA, the CDR3 is TGTGCCAGCAGCGCACGGGTCTCGGGGAATGAGCAGTTCTTC.

This chain connects TRBV5-1 to TRBJ2-7; 10 bases line up with TRBD1. The CDR3 extends over 14 amino acids. J gave up 6 bases and V 4 bases, and 7 bases lay outside the gene matches. CDR1 and CDR2 from the germline V gene are SGHRS and YFSETQ. The CDR3 loop reads CASSQDRGSGEQYF. Here the CDR3 DNA reads TGCGCCAGCAGCCAGGACAGGGGGTCCGGCGAGCAGTACTTC.

Here the CDR3 DNA reads TGCGCCAGCAGCCAAGAGGAGACAGGACCCCCTTTGTCTCTGTTTTTT. It is translated as CASSQEETGPPLSLFF. The chain recombines TRBV4-3 with TRBJ1-4; D possibly corresponds to TRBD1 (6 bases). V lost 0 bases and J 14 bases, leaving 22 bases between the germline ends. Germline V gene data show CDR1 as LGHNA and CDR2 as YSLEER. The CDR3 runs to 16 residues.

V and J are TRBV27 and TRBJ2-7; D possibly uses TRBD1 or TRBD2 (6 bases each). The CDR3 spans 13 residues. V dropped 5 bases and J dropped 3 bases, with 11 bases sitting between them. The germline V gene encodes CDR1 MNHEY and CDR2 SMNVEV (reference sequence). This chain's CDR3 is CASSGGGDYEQYF. The CDR3 region has the DNA TGTGCCAGCAGTGGAGGGGGAGACTACGAGCAGTACTTC.

V gene TRBV7-9 combines with J gene TRBJ2-6, with TRBD1 matching over 7 bases. Germline-derived CDR1 and CDR2 are SEHNR and FQNEAQ (reference sequence). The CDR3 totals 15 residues. Trimming took 8 bases from V and 4 from J; bases not matched to a gene: 8. CDR3 nucleotides: TGTGCCAGCTGCCCCACAGGGGCCGGGGCCAACGTCCTGACTTTC. It yields the protein CASCPTGAGANVLTF. Looking up the rest from reference TRBV7-9 and TRBJ2-6 gives the full variable domain: DTGVSQNPRHKITKRGQNVTFRCDPISEHNRLYWYRQTLGQGPEFLTYFQNEAQLEKSRLLSDRFSAERPKGSFSTLEIQRTEQGDSAMYLCASCPTGAGANVLTFGAGSRLTVL.

V is TRBV20-1 and J is TRBJ1-4; D may be TRBD1 (5 bases). The V and J ends lost 6 bases and 8 bases respectively, with 19 bases between them. Germline V CDR1 and CDR2: DFQATT, SNEGSKA (reference sequence). The CDR3 contains 14 residues. For the CDR3, the DNA is TGCAGTGCCCCCCCGGCAGGGCGTTCCGAAAAACTGTTTTTT. It translates to CSAPPAGRSEKLFF.

The chain combines TRBV7-9 with TRBJ1-4; 9 bases align to TRBD1. CDR1 is SEHNR and CDR2 is FQNEAQ in the germline V gene (reference sequence). After removal of 5 bases from V and 8 bases from J, the junction contained 9 bases not matched to a gene. The CDR3 runs to 15 residues. The CDR3 protein is CASSQPGQGQEKLFF. CDR3 nucleotide sequence: TGTGCCAGCAGCCAGCCGGGACAGGGACAGGAAAAACTGTTTTTT. Supplemented by reference TRBV7-9 and TRBJ1-4, the full variable domain reads DTGVSQNPRHKITKRGQNVTFRCDPISEHNRLYWYRQTLGQGPEFLTYFQNEAQLEKSRLLSDRFSAERPKGSFSTLEIQRTEQGDSAMYLCASSQPGQGQEKLFFGSGTQLSVL.

This clonotype turned up a few times. J is TRBJ2-5 and V is TRBV5-1, with a tentative D call TRBD2 (6 bases). The CDR3 is 12 amino acids. V was clipped by 6 bases and J by 11 bases, with 17 bases between them. The germline V gene has CDR1 SGHRS and CDR2 YFSETQ. CDR3 in amino acids: CASNREGGEQYF. CDR3 coding DNA: TGCGCCAGCAACCGCGAGGGCGGGGAGCAGTACTTC.

The chain employs TRBV29-1 and TRBJ2-4, with D perhaps matching TRBD1 (6 bases). The J call may be in error: the DNA end matches TRBJ2-7 better. CDR3 length: 10 residues. Germline assignment: CDR1 SQVTM and CDR2 ANQGSEA. The DNA for the CDR3 is TGCAGCGTTGGGACAGTCGAGCAGTACTTC. Translated: CSVGTVEQYF.

The chain links TRBV7-2 to TRBJ2-3, with 12 bases aligning to TRBD2. Germline V gene sequence: CDR1 SGHTA, CDR2 FQGNSA. This CDR3 comprises 16 residues. J was trimmed by 8 bases and V by 2 bases; bases with no gene match: 8. CDR3 loop: CASSLRPSGGAGTQYF. In DNA form, the CDR3 reads TGTGCCAGCAGCTTAAGGCCTAGCGGGGGGGCCGGTACGCAGTATTTT.

V usage is TRBV9 and J usage is TRBJ2-7, with 9 positions matching TRBD2. The trim removed 4 bases at V and 4 bases at J, leaving 9 bases unmatched. The CDR3 runs 15 residues. The germline gives CDR1 SGDLS, CDR2 YYNGEE. DNA of the CDR3: TGTGCCAGCAGCTCAGGGGCGGGGGGGCCGTACGAGCAGTACTTC. Its protein is CASSSGAGGPYEQYF.

This clonotype showed up just once. The V call is TRBV2, the J call TRBJ2-5, with a weak D call TRBD1 (5 bases). The CDR3 is 13 residues long. The V gene lost 7 bases and the J gene lost 2 bases, with 11 bases spanning the gap. Per germline, CDR1 SNHLY and CDR2 FYNNEI. The CDR3 loop reads CASTKGPQETQYF. CDR3 bases: TGTGCCAGCACCAAGGGGCCTCAAGAGACCCAGTACTTC.

The chain recombines TRBV10-3 with TRBJ1-4; the D gene is possibly TRBD1 (5 bases). The CDR3 covers 15 residues. V dropped 0 bases and J dropped 8 bases, with 13 bases sitting between them. Per the germline V gene, CDR1 is ENHRY and CDR2 is SYGVKD. CDR3 in DNA: TGTGCCATCAGTGAGTCTGGCGGGGGAGGAGAAAAACTGTTTTTT. Residues: CAISESGGGGEKLFF.

The V and J genes are TRBV7-2 and TRBJ2-1; TRBD2 agrees at 9 bases. Germline CDR1 SGHTA, CDR2 FQGNSA. V lost 5 bases and J lost 9; bases outside the gene matches: 2. This CDR3 contains 12 residues. The DNA for the CDR3 is TGTGCCAGCAGCCCACTAGCGGGTGAGCAGTTCTTC. It specifies CASSPLAGEQFF.

The chain has TRBV10-3 and TRBJ2-2; unclear D gene. The germline CDR1 and CDR2 sequences are ENHRY and SYGVKD. CDR3 length: 16 amino acids. V lost 10 bases and J 3 bases, leaving 21 bases between the germline ends. CDR3 protein: CATLDGKKKDTGELFF. CDR3 sequence (DNA): TGTGCCACCCTTGACGGTAAAAAGAAGGACACCGGGGAGCTGTTTTTT.

A few counts support this clonotype. This rearrangement joins TRBV5-6 to TRBJ2-1; 11 bases match TRBD2. In germline, CDR1 is SGHDT, CDR2 YYEEEE. The CDR3 is 17 amino acids. The V segment lost 4 bases and the J segment 0 bases; nucleotides outside the gene matches: 6. DNA of the CDR3: TGTGCCAGCAGCCTCCGACTAGCGGGGCTCTCCTACAATGAGCAGTTCTTC. Its translation is CASSLRLAGLSYNEQFF.

This clonotype has only a few counts. The chain joins TRBV29-1 to TRBJ2-4; 7 bases map to TRBD1. Germline CDR1 reads SQVTM; CDR2 reads ANQGSEA. J gave up 13 bases and V 5 bases, and 11 bases lay outside the gene matches. CDR3 length: 12 amino acids. The CDR3 nucleotides read TGCAGCGTTCCGGGACAGACTGGGGAGCAGTACTTC. Translation gives CSVPGQTGEQYF.

The CDR3 region has the DNA TGCAGTGCTAGGTGGAATGGGGAGACCCAGTACTTC. Its protein product is CSARWNGETQYF. The chain combines TRBV20-1 with TRBJ2-5; no definite D call. Germline V gene lookup returns CDR1 DFQATT and CDR2 SNEGSKA (reference sequence). This CDR3 region has 12 residues. The V end lost 3 bases, the J end lost 5 bases, and 10 bases lay between the germline ends.